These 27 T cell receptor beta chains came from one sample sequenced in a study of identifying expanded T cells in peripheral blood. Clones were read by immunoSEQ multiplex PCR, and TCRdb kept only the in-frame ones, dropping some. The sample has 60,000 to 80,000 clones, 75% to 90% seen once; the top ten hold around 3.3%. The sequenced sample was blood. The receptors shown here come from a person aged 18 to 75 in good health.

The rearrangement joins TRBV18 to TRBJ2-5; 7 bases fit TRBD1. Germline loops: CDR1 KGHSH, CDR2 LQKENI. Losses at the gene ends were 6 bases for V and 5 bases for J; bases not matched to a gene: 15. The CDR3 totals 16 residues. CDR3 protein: CASSRPDRDRGETQYF. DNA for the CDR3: TGTGCCAGCTCCCGTCCTGACCGGGACAGAGGGGAGACCCAGTACTTC.

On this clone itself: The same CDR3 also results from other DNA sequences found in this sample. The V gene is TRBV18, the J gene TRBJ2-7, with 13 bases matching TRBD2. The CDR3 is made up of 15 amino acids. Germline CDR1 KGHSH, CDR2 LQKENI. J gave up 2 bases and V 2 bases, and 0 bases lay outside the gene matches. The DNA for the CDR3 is TGTGCCAGCTCACCAGGGACTAGCGGGACCTACGAGCAGTACTTC. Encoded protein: CASSPGTSGTYEQYF.

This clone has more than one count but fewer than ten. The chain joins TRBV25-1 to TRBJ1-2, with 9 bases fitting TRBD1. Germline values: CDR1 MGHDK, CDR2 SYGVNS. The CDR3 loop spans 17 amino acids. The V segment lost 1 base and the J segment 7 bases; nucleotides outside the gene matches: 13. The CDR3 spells CASSEFGPGGQGGGYTF. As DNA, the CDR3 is TGTGCCAGCAGTGAATTCGGACCCGGGGGACAGGGAGGTGGCTACACCTTC.

The CDR3 DNA sequence: TGTGCCAGCTCACCTAGGGGGCTGAACGAGCAGTACTTC. Translating gives CASSPRGLNEQYF. J is TRBJ2-5 and V is TRBV18, with TRBD1 identical over 7 bases. The J call may be mistaken, given a closer DNA end match to TRBJ2-7. This CDR3 has 13 residues. Germline CDR1 reads KGHSH; CDR2 reads LQKENI.

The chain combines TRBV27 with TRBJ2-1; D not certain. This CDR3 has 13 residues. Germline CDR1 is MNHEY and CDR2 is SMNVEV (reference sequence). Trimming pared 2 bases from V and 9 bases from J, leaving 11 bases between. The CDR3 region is CASSLRVVGEQFF. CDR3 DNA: TGTGCCAGCAGTTTACGGGTAGTGGGTGAGCAGTTCTTC.

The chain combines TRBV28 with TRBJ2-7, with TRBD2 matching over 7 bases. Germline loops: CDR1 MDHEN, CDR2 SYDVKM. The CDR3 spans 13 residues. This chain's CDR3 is CATVGGGSYEQYF. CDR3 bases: TGTGCTACCGTGGGGGGGGGCTCCTACGAGCAGTACTTC. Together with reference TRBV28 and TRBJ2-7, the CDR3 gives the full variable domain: DVKVTQSSRYLVKRTGEKVFLECVQDMDHENMFWYRQDPGLGLRLIYFSYDVKMKEKGDIPEGYSVSREKKERFSLILESASTNQTSMYLCATVGGGSYEQYFGPGTRLTVT.

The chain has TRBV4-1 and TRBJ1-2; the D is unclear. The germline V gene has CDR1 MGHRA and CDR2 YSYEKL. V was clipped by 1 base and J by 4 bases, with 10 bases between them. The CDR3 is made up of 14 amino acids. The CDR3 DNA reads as TGCGCCAGCAGCCAAGCATCCGAAACCTATGGCTACACCTTC. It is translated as CASSQASETYGYTF.

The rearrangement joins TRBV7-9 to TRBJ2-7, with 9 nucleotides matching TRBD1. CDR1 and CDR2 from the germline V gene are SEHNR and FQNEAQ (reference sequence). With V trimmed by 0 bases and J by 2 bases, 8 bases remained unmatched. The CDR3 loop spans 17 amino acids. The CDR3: CASSLAPDRGSPYEQYF. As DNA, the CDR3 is TGTGCCAGCAGCTTAGCGCCCGACAGGGGGTCACCCTACGAGCAGTACTTC.

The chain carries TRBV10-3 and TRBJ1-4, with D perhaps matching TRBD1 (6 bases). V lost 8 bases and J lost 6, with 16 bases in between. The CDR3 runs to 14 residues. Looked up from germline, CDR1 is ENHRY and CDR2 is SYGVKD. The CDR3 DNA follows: TGTGCCATCGGGAGTAAGGCAGGGGATGAAAAACTGTTTTTT. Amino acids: CAIGSKAGDEKLFF.

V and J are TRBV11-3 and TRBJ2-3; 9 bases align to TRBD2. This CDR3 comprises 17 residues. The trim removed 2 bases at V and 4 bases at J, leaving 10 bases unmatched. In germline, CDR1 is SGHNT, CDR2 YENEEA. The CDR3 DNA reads TGTGCCAGCAGCTTATCCTATAGGCTAGCGGGGTCAGATACGCAGTATTTT. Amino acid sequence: CASSLSYRLAGSDTQYF.

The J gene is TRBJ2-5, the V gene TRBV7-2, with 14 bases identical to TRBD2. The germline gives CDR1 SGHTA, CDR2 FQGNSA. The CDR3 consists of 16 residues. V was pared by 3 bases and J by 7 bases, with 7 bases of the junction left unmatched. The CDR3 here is CASSFLTSGGGGTQYF. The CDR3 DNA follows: TGTGCCAGCAGCTTCCTGACTAGCGGGGGGGGCGGGACCCAGTACTTC.

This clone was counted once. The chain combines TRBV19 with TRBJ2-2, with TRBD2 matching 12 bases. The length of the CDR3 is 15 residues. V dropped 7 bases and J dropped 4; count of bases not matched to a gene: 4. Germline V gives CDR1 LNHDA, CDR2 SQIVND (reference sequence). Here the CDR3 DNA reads TGTGCCAGTACACTACTAGCGGGAGGCACCGGGGAGCTGTTTTTT. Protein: CASTLLAGGTGELFF.

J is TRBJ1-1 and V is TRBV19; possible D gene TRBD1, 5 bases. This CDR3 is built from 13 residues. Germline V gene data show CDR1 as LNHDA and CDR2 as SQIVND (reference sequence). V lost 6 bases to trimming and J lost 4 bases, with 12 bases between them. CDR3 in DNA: TGTGCCAGTAGCTATGGGGGTACCACTGAAGCTTTCTTT. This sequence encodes CASSYGGTTEAFF.

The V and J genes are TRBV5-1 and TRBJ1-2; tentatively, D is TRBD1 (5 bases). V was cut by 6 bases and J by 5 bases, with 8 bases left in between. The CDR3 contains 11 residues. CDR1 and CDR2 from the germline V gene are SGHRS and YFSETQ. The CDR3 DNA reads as TGCGCCAGCACGGGGGGATATGGCTACACCTTC. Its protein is CASTGGYGYTF.

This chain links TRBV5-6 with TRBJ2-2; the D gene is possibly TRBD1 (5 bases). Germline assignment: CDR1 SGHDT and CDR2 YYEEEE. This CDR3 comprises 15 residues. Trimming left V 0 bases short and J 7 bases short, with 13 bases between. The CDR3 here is CASSLGQGRVGELFF. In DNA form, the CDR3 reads TGTGCCAGCAGCTTGGGGCAGGGTCGAGTCGGGGAGCTGTTTTTT.

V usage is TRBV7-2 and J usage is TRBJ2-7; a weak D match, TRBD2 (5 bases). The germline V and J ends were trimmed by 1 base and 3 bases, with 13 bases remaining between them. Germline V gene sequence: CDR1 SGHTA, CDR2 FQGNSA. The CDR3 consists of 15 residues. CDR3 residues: CASSLGSGAHYEQYF. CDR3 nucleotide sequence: TGTGCCAGCAGCTTAGGCAGCGGAGCCCACTACGAGCAGTACTTC.

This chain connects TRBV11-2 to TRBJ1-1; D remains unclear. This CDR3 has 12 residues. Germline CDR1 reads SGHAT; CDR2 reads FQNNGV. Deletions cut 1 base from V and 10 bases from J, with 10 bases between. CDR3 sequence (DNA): TGTGCCAGCAGCTTAGCGAGGGATGGAGCTTTCTTT. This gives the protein CASSLARDGAFF.

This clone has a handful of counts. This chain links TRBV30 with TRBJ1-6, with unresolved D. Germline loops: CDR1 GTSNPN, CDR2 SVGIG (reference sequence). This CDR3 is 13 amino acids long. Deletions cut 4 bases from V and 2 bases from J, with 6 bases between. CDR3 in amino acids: CAWKPPYNSPLHF. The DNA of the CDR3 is TGTGCCTGGAAACCCCCCTATAATTCACCCCTCCACTTT.

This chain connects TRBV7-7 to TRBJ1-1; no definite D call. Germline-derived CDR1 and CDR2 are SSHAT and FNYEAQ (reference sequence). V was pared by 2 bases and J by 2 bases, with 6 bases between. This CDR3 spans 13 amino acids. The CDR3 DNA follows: TGTGCCAGCAGCTTAAGGGAAAACACTGAAGCTTTCTTT. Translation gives CASSLRENTEAFF.

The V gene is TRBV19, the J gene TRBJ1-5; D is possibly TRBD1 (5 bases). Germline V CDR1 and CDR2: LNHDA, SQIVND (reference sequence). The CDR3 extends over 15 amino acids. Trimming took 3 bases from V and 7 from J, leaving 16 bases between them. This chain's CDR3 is CASSIQSGGGQPQHF. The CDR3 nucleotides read TGTGCCAGTAGTATTCAGTCGGGGGGAGGCCAGCCCCAGCATTTT.

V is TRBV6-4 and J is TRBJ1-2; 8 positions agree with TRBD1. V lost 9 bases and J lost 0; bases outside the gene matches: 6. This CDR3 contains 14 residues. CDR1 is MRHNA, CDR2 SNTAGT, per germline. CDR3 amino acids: CASRQGQTNYGYTF. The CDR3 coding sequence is TGTGCCAGTCGACAGGGGCAAACTAACTATGGCTACACCTTC.

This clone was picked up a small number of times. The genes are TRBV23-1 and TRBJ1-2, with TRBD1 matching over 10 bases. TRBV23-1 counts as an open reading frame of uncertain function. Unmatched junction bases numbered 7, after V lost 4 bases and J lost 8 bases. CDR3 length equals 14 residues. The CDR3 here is CASSRGTGENGYTF. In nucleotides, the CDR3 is TGCGCCAGCAGTCGAGGGACAGGGGAGAACGGCTACACCTTC.

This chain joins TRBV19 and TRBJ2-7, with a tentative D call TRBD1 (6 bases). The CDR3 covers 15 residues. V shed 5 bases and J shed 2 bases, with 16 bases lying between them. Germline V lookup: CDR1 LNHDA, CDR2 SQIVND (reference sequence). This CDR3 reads CASSPTGPGAYEQYF. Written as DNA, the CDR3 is TGTGCCAGTAGTCCCACAGGGCCTGGAGCCTACGAGCAGTACTTC.

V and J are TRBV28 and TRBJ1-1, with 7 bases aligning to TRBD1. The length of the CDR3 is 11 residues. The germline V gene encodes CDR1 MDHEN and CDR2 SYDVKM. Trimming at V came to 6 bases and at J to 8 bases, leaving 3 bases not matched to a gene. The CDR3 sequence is CASRRDSEAFF. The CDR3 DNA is TGTGCCAGCAGAAGGGACAGCGAAGCTTTCTTT.

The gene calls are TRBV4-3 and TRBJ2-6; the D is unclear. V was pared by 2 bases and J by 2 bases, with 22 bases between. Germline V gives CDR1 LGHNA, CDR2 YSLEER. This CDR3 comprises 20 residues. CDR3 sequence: CASSQRATSSQAPGANVLTF. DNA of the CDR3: TGCGCCAGCAGCCAAAGAGCAACTTCGTCGCAGGCTCCTGGGGCCAACGTCCTGACTTTC.

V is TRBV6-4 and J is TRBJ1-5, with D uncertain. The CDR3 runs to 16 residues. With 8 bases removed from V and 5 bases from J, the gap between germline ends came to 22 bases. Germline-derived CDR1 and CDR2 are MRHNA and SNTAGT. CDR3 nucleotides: TGTGCCAGCCGCGACGGGTGCCACAACAGCGATCAGCCCCAGCATTTT. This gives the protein CASRDGCHNSDQPQHF.

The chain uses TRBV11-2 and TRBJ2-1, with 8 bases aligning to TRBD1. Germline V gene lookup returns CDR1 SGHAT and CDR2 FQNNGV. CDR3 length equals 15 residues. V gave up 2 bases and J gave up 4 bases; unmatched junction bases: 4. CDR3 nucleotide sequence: TGTGCCAGCAGCTTAAGGGGACAGGAGTACAATGAGCAGTTCTTC. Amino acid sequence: CASSLRGQEYNEQFF.